These 18 T cell receptor beta chains came from one sample sequenced in a study of blood T cell repertoires in COVID-19. Data came from immunoSEQ multiplex PCR; TCRdb stores just in-frame clones and leaves some out. Of roughly 190,000 clones in the sample, around 83% were seen once. Sequenced sample: PBMCs or T cells enriched from blood (not recorded which). Receptor source: a woman aged 40 to 55 in a cohort exposed to, infected with or recovered from COVID-19 (not recorded which).

This sequence joins TRBV19 and TRBJ2-7; 7 bases agree with TRBD1. Germline assignment: CDR1 LNHDA and CDR2 SQIVND (reference sequence). CDR3 length equals 14 residues. J gave up 4 bases and V 4 bases, and 7 bases lay outside the gene matches. The CDR3 nucleotides read TGTGCCAGTAGTAAACAGGGGAAAGAGTACGAGCAGTACTTC. As protein: CASSKQGKEYEQYF.

The gene calls are TRBV19 and TRBJ1-4; D unresolved. V lost 1 base, J lost 10 bases, and 4 bases lay in between. The germline V gene has CDR1 LNHDA and CDR2 SQIVND (reference sequence). The length of the CDR3 is 11 residues. The CDR3 here is CASSIGGKLFF. DNA for the CDR3: TGTGCCAGTAGTATAGGAGGAAAACTGTTTTTT.

This clone was seen a single time. V is TRBV14 and J is TRBJ1-1; TRBD1 aligns across 7 bases. The CDR3 is 15 amino acids. Germline V gene lookup returns CDR1 SGHDN and CDR2 FVKESK. V lost 2 bases to trimming and J lost 4 bases; unmatched junction nucleotides: 7. CDR3 sequence: CASSQRQGAGTEAFF. The CDR3 nucleotides read TGTGCCAGCAGCCAACGACAGGGTGCGGGCACTGAAGCTTTCTTT.

The V and J genes are TRBV30 and TRBJ2-1; the match to TRBD2 covers 7 bases. Trimming at V came to 5 bases and at J to 4 bases, leaving 8 bases not matched to a gene. The CDR3 loop spans 14 amino acids. CDR1 and CDR2 from the germline V gene are GTSNPN and SVGIG (reference sequence). The CDR3 sequence: CAWGLAEIYNEQFF. CDR3 sequence (DNA): TGTGCCTGGGGGCTAGCGGAAATTTACAATGAGCAGTTCTTC.

The chain combines TRBV4-3 with TRBJ2-1; TRBD2 matches at 7 bases. Trimming removed 4 bases from V and 4 bases from J; junction bases left unmatched: 10. The CDR3 runs to 16 residues. From germline, CDR1 is LGHNA and CDR2 YSLEER. CDR3 nucleotides: TGCGCCAGCAGCCCTCGTACAGCGGGGAATTACAATGAGCAGTTCTTC. As protein: CASSPRTAGNYNEQFF.

CDR3 residues: CASSPQGASGSGDQPQHF. Written as DNA, the CDR3 is TGTGCCAGCAGTCCGCAGGGGGCCTCCGGTTCTGGGGATCAGCCCCAGCATTTT. This chain connects TRBV27 to TRBJ1-5, with 8 nucleotides matching TRBD1. The V gene's germline CDR1 is MNHEY and CDR2 SMNVEV (reference sequence). V lost 5 bases and J lost 5; bases outside the gene matches: 17. The CDR3 spans 18 residues.

This chain uses TRBV4-2 with TRBJ1-3; the D gene is possibly TRBD1 (5 bases). V was clipped by 0 bases and J by 4 bases, with 10 bases between them. The V gene's germline CDR1 is LGHNA and CDR2 YNFKEQ. The CDR3 is made up of 15 amino acids. The CDR3 sequence is CASSQDRGLGNTIYF. CDR3 in DNA: TGTGCCAGCAGCCAAGATAGGGGTCTCGGAAACACCATATATTTT.

CDR3 nucleotides: TGTGCCAGCATGGGAGGAGTCCCCTATGGCTACACCTTC. Its translation: CASMGGVPYGYTF. V and J are TRBV2 and TRBJ1-2, with D hard to call. From germline, CDR1 is SNHLY and CDR2 FYNNEI. V lost 7 bases, J lost 4 bases, and 13 bases lay in between. The CDR3 sequence is 13 residues long.

This chain uses TRBV2 with TRBJ2-3; 7 bases fit TRBD1. J gave up 4 bases and V 8 bases, and 3 bases lay outside the gene matches. The CDR3 runs to 12 residues. CDR1 is SNHLY and CDR2 is FYNNEI in the germline V gene. DNA for the CDR3: TGTGCCAGCGAGGGGGCTGCAGATACGCAGTATTTT. It specifies CASEGAADTQYF.

The chain carries TRBV24-1 and TRBJ2-1, with D uncertain. V was pared by 2 bases and J by 4 bases, with 8 bases between. The CDR3 totals 14 residues. Looked up from germline, CDR1 is KGHDR and CDR2 is SFDVKD. CDR3 residues: CATSDSEDYNEQFF. The CDR3 DNA follows: TGTGCCACCAGTGATTCCGAGGATTACAATGAGCAGTTCTTC.

The J gene is TRBJ2-3, the V gene TRBV3-1 (or the pseudogene TRBV3-2); D unclear. Trimming removed 3 bases from V and 6 bases from J, with 13 bases in between. The germline V gene encodes CDR1 LGHDT and CDR2 YNNKEL (reference sequence). This CDR3 contains 14 residues. In DNA, the CDR3 is TGTGCCAGCAGCCACTTGAACACGGAGGATACGCAGTATTTT. Translating it yields CASSHLNTEDTQYF.

This clone was counted a single time. This sequence joins TRBV5-8 and TRBJ1-1; no reliable D call. The germline CDR1 and CDR2 sequences are SGHTS and YDEGEE. This CDR3 spans 14 amino acids. The V and J ends lost 4 bases and 1 base respectively, with 11 bases between them. CDR3 coding DNA: TGTGCCAGCAGCGACCGACTGACGAACACTGAAGCTTTCTTT. As protein: CASSDRLTNTEAFF.

The chain has TRBV18 and TRBJ2-7; 8 bases align to TRBD1. V lost 0 bases to trimming and J lost 1 base; unmatched junction nucleotides: 8. The CDR3 extends over 17 amino acids. Germline CDR1 reads KGHSH; CDR2 reads LQKENI. The CDR3 reads CASSPPIDRGRSYEQYF. CDR3 bases: TGTGCCAGCTCACCACCGATCGACAGGGGTAGATCCTACGAGCAGTACTTC.

V and J are TRBV11-2 and TRBJ1-1, with 7 bases matching TRBD1. Trimming cost V 5 bases and J 6 bases; bases outside gene matches: 15. CDR3 length: 16 residues. Germline V gives CDR1 SGHAT, CDR2 FQNNGV. This CDR3 reads CASSPHERQGSAEAFF. In DNA form, the CDR3 reads TGTGCCAGCAGCCCCCACGAACGACAGGGCTCCGCTGAAGCTTTCTTT.

The chain combines TRBV15 with TRBJ1-5; D not resolved. The CDR3 is 12 amino acids. The V and J ends lost 0 bases and 5 bases respectively, with 2 bases between them. Germline V lookup: CDR1 LNHNV, CDR2 YYDKDF (reference sequence). CDR3: CATSRDDQPQHF. The CDR3 nucleotides are TGTGCCACCAGCAGAGACGATCAGCCCCAGCATTTT.

V is TRBV19 and J is TRBJ1-1; 7 bases are shared with TRBD1. J was trimmed by 4 bases and V by 5 bases; bases with no gene match: 4. Germline V gives CDR1 LNHDA, CDR2 SQIVND (reference sequence). The CDR3 consists of 13 residues. In nucleotides, the CDR3 is TGTGCCAGTAGTCGCAGGGGGGTCACTGAAGCTTTCTTT. This encodes CASSRRGVTEAFF.

The chain combines TRBV7-8 with TRBJ2-3, with D possibly TRBD1 on 5 matching bases. Trimming cost V 5 bases and J 3 bases, with 15 bases left between them. The V gene's germline CDR1 is SGHVS and CDR2 FQNEAQ. There are 15 residues in the CDR3. The CDR3: CASSLLARVTDTQYF. CDR3 coding DNA: TGTGCCAGCAGCCTCTTAGCCAGGGTTACAGATACGCAGTATTTT.

The V gene is TRBV14, the J gene TRBJ2-7; possible D gene TRBD2, 5 bases. Trimming took off 2 bases at V and 4 bases at J, with 12 bases between the two ends. This CDR3 has 14 amino acids. Germline V gene lookup returns CDR1 SGHDN and CDR2 FVKESK. The DNA of the CDR3 is TGTGCCAGCAGCCAATGGCTTGGAGGATACGAGCAGTACTTC. Its translation: CASSQWLGGYEQYF.